This TCR beta chain appears in the sequencing data of a study of T-cell reconstitution after alpha-beta-depleted transplantation in children. Researchers prepared the TCRbeta library using unique molecular identifiers, the study reports. TCRdb re-derived calls from the PCR reads in MiXCR, one entry per CDR3 protein. The data show about 440,000 distinct CDR3 sequences, approximately 42% seen once. Study-level findings and limits: Several hundred rapidly expanded clones from non-depleted graft cells reportedly supplied alpha-beta T cells about two months post-transplant.

As for this clonotype: What it binds is not known.

The length of the CDR3 is 13 residues. From germline, CDR1 is LGHDT and CDR2 YNNKEL (reference sequence). Trimming stripped 5 bases from V and 3 bases from J, with 10 bases between. This receptor was taken from a girl aged 2-10 years with aplastic anemia, due to receive a stem cell transplant. This specimen consisted of PBMCs, obtained before TCRalphabeta/CD19-depleted stem cell transplant. V gene TRBV3-1 combines with J gene TRBJ1-2; D uncertain. The CDR3 DNA follows: TGTGCCAGCAGCGACGGCGCGTACTATGGCTACACCTTC. It translates to CASSDGAYYGYTF.